This TCR beta chain comes out of a study of cytomegalovirus exposure and HLA in healthy donors. This PCR relied on a set of 60 Vbeta primers and 13 Jbeta primers. Assay used: immunoSEQ multiplex PCR; TCRdb lists only in-frame clones, some missing. Of about 150,000 clones in the sample, approximately 74% were seen once. Regarding this clone: Antigen unknown.

The study, taken as a whole, reports: Donor immune exposure was known only as CMV serostatus. Prior analysis indicated that the majority of TCR beta V segments exhibited productivity approximately 90% or approximately 30% of the time.

The CDR3 has 15 amino acids. Germline CDR1 reads SGHRS; CDR2 reads YFSETQ. Trimming pared 0 bases from V and 2 bases from J, leaving 8 bases between. The V and J genes are TRBV5-1 and TRBJ2-2; unclear D gene. Sequenced input: PBMCs. This TCR came from a man aged 25 to 40 in good health and CMV-seronegative. CDR3 DNA: TGCGCCAGCAGCTTGGGGCAGTTCAACACCGGGGAGCTGTTTTTT. This codes for CASSLGQFNTGELFF.